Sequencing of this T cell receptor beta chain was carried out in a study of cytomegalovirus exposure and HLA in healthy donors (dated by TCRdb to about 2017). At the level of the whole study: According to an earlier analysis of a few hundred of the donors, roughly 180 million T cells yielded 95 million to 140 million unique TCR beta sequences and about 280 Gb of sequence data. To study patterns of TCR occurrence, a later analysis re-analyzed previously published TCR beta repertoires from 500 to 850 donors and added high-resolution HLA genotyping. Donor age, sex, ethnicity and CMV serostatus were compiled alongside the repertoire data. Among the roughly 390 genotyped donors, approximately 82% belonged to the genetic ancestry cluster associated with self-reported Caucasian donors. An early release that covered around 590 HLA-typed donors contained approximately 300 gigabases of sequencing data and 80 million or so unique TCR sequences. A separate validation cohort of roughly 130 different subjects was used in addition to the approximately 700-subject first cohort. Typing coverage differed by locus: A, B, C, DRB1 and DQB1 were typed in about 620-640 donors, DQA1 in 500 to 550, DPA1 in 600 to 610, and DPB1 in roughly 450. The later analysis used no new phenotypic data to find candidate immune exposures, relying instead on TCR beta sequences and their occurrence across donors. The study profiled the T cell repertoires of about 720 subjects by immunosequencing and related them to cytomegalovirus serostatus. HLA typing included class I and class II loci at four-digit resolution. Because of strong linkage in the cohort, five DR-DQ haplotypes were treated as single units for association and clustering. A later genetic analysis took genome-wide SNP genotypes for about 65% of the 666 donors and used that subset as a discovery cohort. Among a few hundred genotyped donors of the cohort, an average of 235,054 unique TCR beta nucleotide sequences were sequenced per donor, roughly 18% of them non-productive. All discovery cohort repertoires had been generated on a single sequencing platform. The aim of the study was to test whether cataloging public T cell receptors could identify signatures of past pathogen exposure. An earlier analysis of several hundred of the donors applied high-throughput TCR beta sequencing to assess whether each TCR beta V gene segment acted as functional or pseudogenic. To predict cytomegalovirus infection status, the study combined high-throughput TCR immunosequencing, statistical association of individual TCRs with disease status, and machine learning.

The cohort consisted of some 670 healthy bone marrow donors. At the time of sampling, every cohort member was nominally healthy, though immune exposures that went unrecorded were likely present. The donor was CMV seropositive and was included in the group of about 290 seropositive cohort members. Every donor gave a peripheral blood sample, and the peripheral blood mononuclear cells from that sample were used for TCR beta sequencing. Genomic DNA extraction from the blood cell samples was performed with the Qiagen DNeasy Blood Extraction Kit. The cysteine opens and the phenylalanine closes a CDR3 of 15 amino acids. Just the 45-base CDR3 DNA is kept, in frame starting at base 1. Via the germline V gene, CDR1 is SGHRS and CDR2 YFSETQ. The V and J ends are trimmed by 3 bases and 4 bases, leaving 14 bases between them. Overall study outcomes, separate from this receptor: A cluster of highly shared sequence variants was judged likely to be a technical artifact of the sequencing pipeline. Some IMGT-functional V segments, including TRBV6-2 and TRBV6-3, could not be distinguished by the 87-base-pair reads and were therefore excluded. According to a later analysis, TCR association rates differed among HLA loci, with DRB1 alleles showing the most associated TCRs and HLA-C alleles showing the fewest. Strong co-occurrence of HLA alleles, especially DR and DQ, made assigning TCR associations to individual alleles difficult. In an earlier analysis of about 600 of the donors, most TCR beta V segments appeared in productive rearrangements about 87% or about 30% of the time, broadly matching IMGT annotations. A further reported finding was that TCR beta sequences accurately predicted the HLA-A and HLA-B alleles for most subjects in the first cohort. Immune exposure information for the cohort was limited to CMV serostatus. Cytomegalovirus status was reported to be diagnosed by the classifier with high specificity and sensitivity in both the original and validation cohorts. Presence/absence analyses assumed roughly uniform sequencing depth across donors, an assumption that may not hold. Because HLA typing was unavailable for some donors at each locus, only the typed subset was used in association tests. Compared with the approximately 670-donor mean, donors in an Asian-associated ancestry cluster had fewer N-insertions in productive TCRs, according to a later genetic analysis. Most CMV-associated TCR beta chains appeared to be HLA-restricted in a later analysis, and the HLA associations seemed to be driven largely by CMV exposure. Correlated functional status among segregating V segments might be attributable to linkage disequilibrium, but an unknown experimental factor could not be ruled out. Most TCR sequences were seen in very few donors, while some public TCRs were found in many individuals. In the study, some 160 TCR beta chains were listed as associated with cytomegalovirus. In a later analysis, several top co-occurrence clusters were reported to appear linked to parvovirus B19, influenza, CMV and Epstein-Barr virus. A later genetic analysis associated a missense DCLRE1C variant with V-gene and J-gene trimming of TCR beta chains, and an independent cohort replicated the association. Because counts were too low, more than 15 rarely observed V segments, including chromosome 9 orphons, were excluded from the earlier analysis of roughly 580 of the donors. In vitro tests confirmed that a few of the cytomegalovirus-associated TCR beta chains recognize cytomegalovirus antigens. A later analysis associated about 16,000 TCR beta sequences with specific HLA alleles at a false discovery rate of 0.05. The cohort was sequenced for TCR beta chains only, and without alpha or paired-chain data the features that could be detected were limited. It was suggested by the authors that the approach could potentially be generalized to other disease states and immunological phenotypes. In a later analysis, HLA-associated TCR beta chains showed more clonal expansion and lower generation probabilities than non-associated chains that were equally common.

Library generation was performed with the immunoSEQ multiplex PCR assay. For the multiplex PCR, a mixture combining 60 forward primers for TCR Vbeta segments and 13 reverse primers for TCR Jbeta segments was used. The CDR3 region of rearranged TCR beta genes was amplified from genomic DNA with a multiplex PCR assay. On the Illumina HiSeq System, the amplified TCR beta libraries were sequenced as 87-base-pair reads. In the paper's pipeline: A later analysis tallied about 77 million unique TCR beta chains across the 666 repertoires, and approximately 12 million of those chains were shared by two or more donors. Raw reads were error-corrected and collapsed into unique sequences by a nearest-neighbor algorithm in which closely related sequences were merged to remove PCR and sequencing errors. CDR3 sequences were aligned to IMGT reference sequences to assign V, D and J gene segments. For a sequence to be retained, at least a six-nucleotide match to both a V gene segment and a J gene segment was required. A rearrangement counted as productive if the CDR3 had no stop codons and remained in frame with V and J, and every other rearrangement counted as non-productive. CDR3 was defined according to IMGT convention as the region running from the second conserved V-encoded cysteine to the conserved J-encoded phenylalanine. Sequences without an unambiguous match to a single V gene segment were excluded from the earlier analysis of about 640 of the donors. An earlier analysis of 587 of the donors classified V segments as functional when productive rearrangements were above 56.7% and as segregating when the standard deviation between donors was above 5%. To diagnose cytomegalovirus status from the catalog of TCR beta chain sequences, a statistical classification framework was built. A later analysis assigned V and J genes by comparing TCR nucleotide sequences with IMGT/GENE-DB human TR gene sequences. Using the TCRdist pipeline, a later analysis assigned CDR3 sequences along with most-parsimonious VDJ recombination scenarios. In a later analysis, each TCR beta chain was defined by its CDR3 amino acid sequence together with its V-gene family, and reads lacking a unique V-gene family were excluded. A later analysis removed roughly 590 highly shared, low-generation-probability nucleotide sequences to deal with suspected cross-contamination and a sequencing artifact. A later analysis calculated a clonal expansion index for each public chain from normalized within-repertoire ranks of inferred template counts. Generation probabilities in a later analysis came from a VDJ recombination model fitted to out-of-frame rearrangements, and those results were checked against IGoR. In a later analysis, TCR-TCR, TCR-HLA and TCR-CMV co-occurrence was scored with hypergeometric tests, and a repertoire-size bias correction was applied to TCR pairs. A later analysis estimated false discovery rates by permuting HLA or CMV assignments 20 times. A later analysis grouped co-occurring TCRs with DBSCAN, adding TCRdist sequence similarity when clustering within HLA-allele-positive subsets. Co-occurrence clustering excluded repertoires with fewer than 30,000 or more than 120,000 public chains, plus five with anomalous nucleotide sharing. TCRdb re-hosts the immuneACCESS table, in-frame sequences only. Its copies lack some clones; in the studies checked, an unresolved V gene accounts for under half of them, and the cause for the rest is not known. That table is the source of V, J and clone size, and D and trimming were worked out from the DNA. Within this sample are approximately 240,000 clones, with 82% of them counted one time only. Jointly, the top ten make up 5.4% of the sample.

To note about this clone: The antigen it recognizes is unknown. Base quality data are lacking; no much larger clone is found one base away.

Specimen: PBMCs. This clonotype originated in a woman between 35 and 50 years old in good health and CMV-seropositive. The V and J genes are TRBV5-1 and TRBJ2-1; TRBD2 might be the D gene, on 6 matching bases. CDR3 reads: CASSSAGTGYNEQFF. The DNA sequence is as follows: TGCGCCAGCAGCTCCGCCGGGACTGGTTACAATGAGCAGTTCTTC.